This T cell receptor beta chain was sequenced during a study of shared clonotypes between healthy human individuals. The wider study: The study drew on a couple of women and a few men aged 18 to 49 as donors.

The protocol was immunoSEQ multiplex PCR, while the TCRdb copy is restricted to in-frame clones and leaves out a portion. The sample lists approximately 1.4 million clones; under 99% were seen once. In the CD4+ fraction, cells were divided into CD45RA+ naive and CD45RA-negative memory subsets. Between the trimmed V and J ends, which lost 5 bases and 3 bases, there was a span of 17 bases. From germline, CDR1 is SGDLS and CDR2 YYNGEE. This CDR3 region has 15 residues. Sequencing used naive CD4+ T cells sorted from blood. This sample's subset: CD45RA+ positively selected. The J gene is TRBJ1-2, the V gene TRBV9; D possibly corresponds to TRBD1 (5 bases). The receptor comes from a man aged 30 to 39 in good health. CDR3 in amino acids: CASRSSVDSYYGYTF. CDR3 nucleotide sequence: TGTGCCAGCAGAAGCTCGGTTGACAGCTACTATGGCTACACCTTC.